The rows below give T cell receptor beta chains drawn from one sample of a study of blood T cell repertoires in COVID-19. Sequenced by immunoSEQ multiplex PCR; TCRdb stores in-frame clones only, minus some. The sample includes fewer than 150,000 clones, roughly 72% of them seen just once. Sequenced sample: peripheral blood. The receptors originated from a human donor in a cohort sampled during active COVID-19. The CDR3 runs from the conserved cysteine through the conserved F or W. A D gene is named only where the DNA matches it firmly. Where a row states a size, it is once, few, many or the class of an expanded clone; other rows omit it.

>.|TRBJ1-3|TRBV11-2|.|16
CASSYILGVSGNTIYF
>.|TRBJ1-2|TRBV11-2|.|13
CASSLGGLYGYTF
>.|TRBJ2-7|TRBV2|.|12
CASIRDSYEQYF
>.|TRBJ1-4|TRBV7-9|.|16
CASSLAGLGRDEKLFF
>TRBD1|TRBJ1-1|TRBV29-1|.|14
CSGTGGRTNTEAFF
>TRBD1|TRBJ2-7|TRBV2|once|14
CASSETGQGYEQYF
>.|TRBJ1-6|TRBV18|.|15
CASSVSGTRNSPLHF
>.|TRBJ1-2|TRBV7-6|.|14
CASSLGPGKDGYTF
>TRBD1|TRBJ1-6|TRBV9|.|16
CASSVTGGSGNSPLHF
>TRBD2|TRBJ2-1|TRBV6-5|.|14
CASTLYQTSGEQFF
>.|TRBJ2-1|TRBV4-2|.|14
CASSQDLMRDEQFF
>.|TRBJ2-1|TRBV3-1/TRBV3-2|once|13
CASSQGRRGEQFF
>.|TRBJ1-5|TRBV6-6|.|15
CASSPTPGGHQPQHF
>.|TRBJ1-2|TRBV5-4|.|11
CASSANHGYTF
>.|TRBJ1-2|TRBV7-9|.|16
CASSSATGELNYGYTF
>.|TRBJ1-1|TRBV7-9|.|14
CASSSQVGNTEAFF
>.|TRBJ1-3|TRBV11-2|.|14
CASGRGSSGNTIYF
>.|TRBJ1-5|TRBV19|.|15
CASSWGQGSNQPQHF
>.|TRBJ1-5|TRBV6-1|few|13
CASSEIQVQPQHF
>TRBD2|TRBJ2-2|TRBV7-8|.|16
CASSLVTGGRAGELFF
>.|TRBJ1-2|TRBV7-3|once|15
CASSLMNAGRDGYTF
>.|TRBJ2-2|TRBV2|.|13
CASSEPLPGELFF
>.|TRBJ1-2|TRBV30|.|17
CAWSPRGGNLFLYGYTF
>.|TRBJ2-2|TRBV7-9|few|16
CASSLDWGANTGELFF